Following are 19 T cell receptor beta chains from one sample sequenced in a study of blood T cell repertoires in COVID-19. The repertoire was sequenced with immunoSEQ multiplex PCR; TCRdb's copy has only in-frame clones and lacks some. The profile covers about 220,000 clones, with around 83% appearing a single time and 9.7% taken by the ten largest. Sequenced input: peripheral blood. Every receptor here comes from a man aged 45-65 years with active or convalescent COVID-19.

This chain joins TRBV11-2 and TRBJ1-1; 7 positions agree with TRBD1. Germline V gene lookup returns CDR1 SGHAT and CDR2 FQNNGV. The length of the CDR3 is 16 residues. Germline trimming cut 1 base from V and 0 bases from J; bases unmatched to any gene: 5. This CDR3 reads CASSLVGGQMNTEAFF. The CDR3 bases are TGTGCCAGCAGCTTAGTTGGGGGACAGATGAACACTGAAGCTTTCTTT.

The V call is TRBV5-1, the J call TRBJ2-7; D perhaps matches TRBD1 (12 bases). V lost 2 bases and J lost 2, with 29 bases in between. The germline V gene has CDR1 SGHRS and CDR2 YFSETQ. The CDR3 sequence is 20 residues long. The CDR3 loop reads CASSLPGQGATSGVAYEQYF. The CDR3 bases are TGCGCCAGCAGCTTACCGGGACAGGGGGCGACTAGCGGGGTGGCCTACGAGCAGTACTTC.

The chain employs TRBV7-2 and TRBJ2-1; the match to TRBD2 covers 9 bases. The CDR3 spans 15 residues. With V trimmed by 5 bases and J by 0 bases, 2 bases remained unmatched. Per the germline V gene, CDR1 is SGHTA and CDR2 is FQGNSA. The CDR3 reads CASSALAGSYNEQFF. The CDR3 coding sequence is TGTGCCAGCAGCGCACTAGCGGGCTCCTACAATGAGCAGTTCTTC.

This clone was counted once. The chain employs TRBV9 and TRBJ2-3; D is unclear. The CDR3 is made up of 15 amino acids. Deletions cut 2 bases from V and 2 bases from J, with 12 bases between. Germline V gives CDR1 SGDLS, CDR2 YYNGEE. This chain's CDR3 is CASSVDTVFTDTQYF. In nucleotides, the CDR3 is TGTGCCAGCAGCGTCGACACGGTTTTCACAGATACGCAGTATTTT.

This clone was counted only a few times. Distinct nucleotide sequences in the sample also encode this CDR3. V gene TRBV9 combines with J gene TRBJ2-1; D uncertain. The ends were cut back, 0 bases at V and 0 bases at J, with 7 bases in the middle. The CDR3 has 15 residues. Germline CDR1 SGDLS, CDR2 YYNGEE. The CDR3 spells CASSVASASYNEQFF. DNA of the CDR3: TGTGCCAGCAGCGTAGCCAGCGCCTCCTACAATGAGCAGTTCTTC.

V is TRBV7-9 and J is TRBJ1-6, with TRBD1 matching over 8 bases. The V gene's germline CDR1 is SEHNR and CDR2 FQNEAQ (reference sequence). There are 16 residues in the CDR3. V lost 1 base, J lost 9 bases, and 8 bases stayed unmatched. CDR3 residues: CASSLGGQGASSPLHF. The CDR3 DNA sequence: TGTGCCAGCAGCTTAGGGGGGCAGGGGGCGTCTTCACCCCTCCACTTT.

V and J are TRBV11-1 and TRBJ1-6; maybe TRBD1 (5 bases). Germline loops: CDR1 SGHAT, CDR2 FQDESV (reference sequence). Trimming took off 1 base at V and 13 bases at J, with 14 bases between the two ends. The CDR3 is made up of 14 amino acids. CDR3 sequence (DNA): TGTGCCAGCAGCTTAGTGTCTTCAGGGTATCCCCTCCACTTT. Protein: CASSLVSSGYPLHF.

This clone was seen a single time. The chain employs TRBV5-6 and TRBJ1-2; D is ambiguous. Germline loops: CDR1 SGHDT, CDR2 YYEEEE. This CDR3 comprises 16 residues. The ends were cut back, 5 bases at V and 4 bases at J, with 21 bases in the middle. The CDR3 nucleotides read TGTGCCAGCAGATTTGATCGAAGGGAACGGGGCTATGGCTACACCTTC. It translates to CASRFDRRERGYGYTF. The full variable domain, rest sourced from reference TRBV5-6 and TRBJ1-2, is DAGVTQSPTHLIKTRGQQVTLRCSPKSGHDTVSWYQQALGQGPQFIFQYYEEEERQRGNFPDRFSGHQFPNYSSELNVNALLLGDSALYLCASRFDRRERGYGYTFGSGTRLTVV.

V is TRBV19 and J is TRBJ1-1; possibly TRBD1 for D (6 bases). V gave up 5 bases and J gave up 3 bases, with 16 bases separating them. CDR1 and CDR2 from the germline V gene are LNHDA and SQIVND (reference sequence). CDR3 length: 15 amino acids. DNA for the CDR3: TGTGCCAGTAGTGAACAGGGAGCCCCCTACACTGAAGCTTTCTTT. Translated: CASSEQGAPYTEAFF.

The chain links TRBV5-4 to TRBJ2-3; 8 bases line up with TRBD1. V lost 4 bases and J lost 2; bases outside the gene matches: 6. This CDR3 has 15 residues. CDR1 and CDR2 (germline): SGHNT, YYREEE (reference sequence). Here the CDR3 reads CASSRDRTHTDTQYF. For the CDR3, the DNA is TGTGCCAGCAGCCGGGACAGGACCCACACAGATACGCAGTATTTT.

The table lists this clone with a few counts. Other nucleotide sequences from this sample produce the same CDR3. The chain has TRBV7-9 and TRBJ1-1; TRBD1 matches at 9 bases. J was trimmed by 1 base and V by 5 bases; bases with no gene match: 5. This CDR3 spans 15 amino acids. Per germline, CDR1 SEHNR and CDR2 FQNEAQ (reference sequence). This chain's CDR3 is CASSPPGQGNTEAFF. The CDR3 DNA reads TGTGCCAGCAGCCCCCCGGGACAGGGGAACACTGAAGCTTTCTTT.

The chain is built from TRBV3-1 (or the pseudogene TRBV3-2) and TRBJ1-3; D possibly corresponds to TRBD1 (5 bases). Trimming removed 1 base at V and 4 bases at J, with 14 bases between. Germline assignment: CDR1 LGHDT and CDR2 YNNKEL (reference sequence). This CDR3 is 16 amino acids long. CDR3 loop: CASSQGTGGTGNTIYF. DNA of the CDR3: TGTGCCAGCAGCCAAGGAACGGGAGGGACGGGAAACACCATATATTTT.

The rearrangement links TRBV7-8 to TRBJ2-7, with 8 bases fitting TRBD1. This CDR3 has 15 amino acids. Germline assignment: CDR1 SGHVS and CDR2 FQNEAQ. V lost 5 bases, J lost 4 bases, and 10 bases stayed unmatched. The CDR3 DNA follows: TGTGCCAGCAGCCCCCCCCACAGGGGGAGATACGAGCAGTACTTC. This translates into CASSPPHRGRYEQYF.

The chain employs TRBV7-8 and TRBJ2-6, with D uncertain. Trimming shortened V by 6 bases and J by 0 bases, and 6 bases separated the two germline ends. There are 14 residues in the CDR3. Per germline, CDR1 SGHVS and CDR2 FQNEAQ. The CDR3 here is CASRLSSGANVLTF. In DNA form, the CDR3 reads TGTGCCAGCAGGCTCAGCTCTGGGGCCAACGTCCTGACTTTC.

The rearrangement uses TRBV7-9 and TRBJ2-7, with 8 bases identical to TRBD2. The CDR3 is made up of 13 amino acids. After removal of 2 bases from V and 4 bases from J, the junction contained 1 base not matched to a gene. The germline V gene has CDR1 SEHNR and CDR2 FQNEAQ (reference sequence). This CDR3 is CASSLSGRYEQYF. The CDR3 coding sequence is TGTGCCAGCAGCTTAAGCGGGAGATACGAGCAGTACTTC.

The V call is TRBV28, the J call TRBJ2-7; D unresolved. The V and J ends lost 1 base and 7 bases respectively, with 11 bases between them. The CDR3 sequence is 13 residues long. Germline V gives CDR1 MDHEN, CDR2 SYDVKM. CDR3 amino acids: CASSLSRSGEQYF. CDR3 sequence (DNA): TGTGCCAGCAGTTTATCCCGATCCGGGGAGCAGTACTTC.

The chain uses TRBV28 and TRBJ2-4, with 16 bases identical to TRBD2. The V and J ends lost 4 bases and 0 bases, in that order; junction bases with no gene match: 3. CDR1 and CDR2 from the germline V gene are MDHEN and SYDVKM. CDR3 length: 18 amino acids. This chain's CDR3 is CASSWGLAGGIAKNIQYF. CDR3 sequence (DNA): TGTGCCAGCAGTTGGGGACTAGCGGGGGGGATAGCCAAAAACATTCAGTACTTC.

The chain carries TRBV5-4 and TRBJ2-5, with 9 bases lining up with TRBD1. From germline, CDR1 is SGHNT and CDR2 YYREEE (reference sequence). This CDR3 has 15 amino acids. J was trimmed by 5 bases and V by 0 bases; bases with no gene match: 5. CDR3 protein: CASSLAQGAGETQYF. In DNA form, the CDR3 reads TGTGCCAGCAGCTTGGCACAGGGGGCAGGGGAGACCCAGTACTTC.

This clone was recorded only once. The gene calls are TRBV6-2 or TRBV6-3 and TRBJ1-6; D possibly corresponds to TRBD1 (6 bases). The CDR3 is 19 residues long. Trimming stripped 3 bases from V and 7 bases from J, with 25 bases between. CDR1 is MNHEY and CDR2 is SVGEGT in the germline V gene. CDR3 region: CASSYEVLDSDIRNSPLHF. Written as DNA, the CDR3 is TGTGCCAGCAGTTATGAGGTTTTGGACAGCGACATCCGAAATTCACCCCTCCACTTT.